These 28 T cell receptor beta chains were sequenced from one sample in a study of regulatory T cells in long-lasting Graves disease. The time point here: persistent/refractory GD, antithyroid drugs over 5 years with positive TRAb. Generation of the TCR library employed RNA extracted from PBMCs. TCR beta libraries were built with iRepertoire HTBI primers and Arm-PCR of CDR3 regions. TCRdb re-called the multiplex PCR reads through MiXCR, storing one row per CDR3 protein. The sample holds fewer than 600,000 distinct CDR3 sequences; about 22% are singletons and the top ten take around 13%. Here the sequenced sample was peripheral blood mononuclear cells (PBMCs), taken when the disease was refractory, from a patient treated with antithyroid drugs. These receptors originate from a female donor with Graves disease.

V gene TRBV14 combines with J gene TRBJ2-7, with a possible D match to TRBD1 (6 bases). Trimming left V 0 bases short and J 2 bases short, with 14 bases between. This CDR3 comprises 16 residues. The V gene's germline CDR1 is SGHDN and CDR2 FVKESK. The CDR3 DNA follows: TGTGCCAGCAGCCAAGACCGACAGGAGCCTACCTACGAGCAGTACTTC. Its translation is CASSQDRQEPTYEQYF.

The chain uses TRBV6-1 and TRBJ1-1; 7 nucleotides line up with TRBD1. This CDR3 contains 14 residues. CDR1 and CDR2 (germline): MNHNS, SASEGT. The V segment lost 9 bases and the J segment 0 bases; nucleotides outside the gene matches: 7. The DNA for the CDR3 is TGTGCCAGTAAACAGGGGCCTATGAACACTGAAGCTTTCTTT. Protein product: CASKQGPMNTEAFF.

This chain uses TRBV3-1 with TRBJ2-2, with D tentatively TRBD2 (6 bases). CDR1 and CDR2 (germline): LGHDT, YNNKEL (reference sequence). The germline V and J ends were trimmed by 6 bases and 8 bases, with 22 bases remaining between them. CDR3 length: 16 amino acids. The CDR3 loop reads CASRGGPQLSTGELFF. The CDR3 DNA reads as TGTGCCAGCAGGGGGGGACCACAACTATCCACGGGGGAGCTGTTTTTT. Variable domain in full (rest from reference TRBV3-1 and TRBJ2-2): DTAVSQTPKYLVTQMGNDKSIKCEQNLGHDTMYWYKQDSKKFLKIMFSYNNKELIINETVPNRFSPKSPDKAHLNLHINSLELGDSAVYFCASRGGPQLSTGELFFGEGSRLTVL.

CDR3 DNA: TGTGCCAGTATCACCATACAGGGGATGGGCTATGGCTACACCTTC. Its translation: CASITIQGMGYGYTF. The rearrangement links TRBV19 to TRBJ1-2, with TRBD1 identical over 7 bases. The CDR3 has 15 amino acids. The V segment lost 7 bases and the J segment 4 bases; nucleotides outside the gene matches: 12. Germline V lookup: CDR1 LNHDA, CDR2 SQIVND (reference sequence).

This clonotype showed up many times. The V and J genes are TRBV28 and TRBJ2-1; 9 nucleotides agree with TRBD1. V was clipped by 4 bases and J by 3 bases; unmatched bases: 7. CDR3 length: 16 residues. The germline CDR1 and CDR2 sequences are MDHEN and SYDVKM. The CDR3 loop is CASSSSGTGIYNEQFF. In DNA form, the CDR3 reads TGTGCCAGCAGTTCGTCCGGGACAGGGATCTACAATGAGCAGTTCTTC.

As to this clonotype: Sequence at one end of the junction differs from germline and may be a read error. This chain joins TRBV4-1 and TRBJ2-5, with D perhaps TRBD2 (5 bases). The CDR3 spans 13 residues. Germline V lookup: CDR1 MGHRA, CDR2 YSYEKL. The CDR3 region is CASSLVVGETLYF. The CDR3 DNA follows: TGCGCCAGCAGCCTCGTGGTCGGGGAGACCCTGTACTTC.

This clonotype was found a few times. The V call is TRBV7-9, the J call TRBJ2-7; the D gene is possibly TRBD2 (5 bases). The CDR3 has 13 amino acids. V was trimmed by 5 bases and J by 9 bases, leaving 17 bases between them. Germline assignment: CDR1 SEHNR and CDR2 FQNEAQ (reference sequence). The CDR3 coding sequence is TGTGCCAGCAGCCCCCCGGCGAGGGATGGGCAGTACTTC. This encodes CASSPPARDGQYF. Based on the CDR3 plus reference TRBV7-9 and TRBJ2-7, the full variable domain is DTGVSQNPRHKITKRGQNVTFRCDPISEHNRLYWYRQTLGQGPEFLTYFQNEAQLEKSRLLSDRFSAERPKGSFSTLEIQRTEQGDSAMYLCASSPPARDGQYFGPGTRLTVT.

The chain is built from TRBV7-2 and TRBJ2-7, with 9 bases identical to TRBD2. CDR3 length: 12 residues. CDR1 is SGHTA and CDR2 is FQGNSA in the germline V gene. V was pared by 3 bases and J by 6 bases, with 0 bases of the junction left unmatched. The CDR3 loop reads CASSFSGSEQYF. CDR3 coding DNA: TGTGCCAGCAGCTTTAGCGGGAGCGAGCAGTACTTC. The full variable domain, with the rest looked up from reference TRBV7-2 and TRBJ2-7, is GAGVSQSPSNKVTEKGKDVELRCDPISGHTALYWYRQSLGQGLEFLIYFQGNSAPDKSGLPSDRFSAERTGGSVSTLTIQRTQQEDSAVYLCASSFSGSEQYFGPGTRLTVT.

Ten or more counts support this clonotype. The J gene is TRBJ2-2, the V gene TRBV28; 9 positions match TRBD1. Trimming at V came to 3 bases and at J to 7 bases, leaving 3 bases not matched to a gene. Germline CDR1 is MDHEN and CDR2 is SYDVKM. This CDR3 comprises 14 residues. Written as DNA, the CDR3 is TGTGCCAGCAGTTTTAGGACAGGGGACGGGGAGCTGTTTTTT. Its protein product is CASSFRTGDGELFF.

The V gene is TRBV10-3, the J gene TRBJ1-4; D might be TRBD1 (6 bases). Germline loops: CDR1 ENHRY, CDR2 SYGVKD. The length of the CDR3 is 16 residues. V was shortened by 4 bases and J by 2 bases, with 14 bases between the two germline ends. The CDR3 nucleotides are TGTGCCATCAGTGCCCGAGGGGGGACTACTAATGAAAAACTGTTTTTT. Amino acids: CAISARGGTTNEKLFF.

The sample holds many counts of this clonotype. This chain uses TRBV30 with TRBJ2-2; unclear D gene. Germline-derived CDR1 and CDR2 are GTSNPN and SVGIG (reference sequence). V dropped 3 bases and J dropped 0 bases, with 2 bases sitting between them. The CDR3 length is 12 residues. CDR3 region: CAWSSNTGELFF. CDR3 bases: TGTGCCTGGAGCTCGAACACCGGGGAGCTGTTTTTT.

This chain joins TRBV11-2 and TRBJ2-7; TRBD1 might be the D (5 bases). This CDR3 has 15 residues. V lost 5 bases, J lost 2 bases, and 16 bases lay in between. CDR1 is SGHAT, CDR2 FQNNGV, per germline. The CDR3 here is CASSQSVGPTYEQYF. CDR3 coding DNA: TGTGCCAGCAGCCAATCCGTGGGGCCAACCTACGAGCAGTACTTC.

This clonotype came up a few times. The V call is TRBV14, the J call TRBJ1-4; no definite D call. The germline gives CDR1 SGHDN, CDR2 FVKESK. There are 14 residues in the CDR3. Trimming shortened V by 1 base and J by 8 bases, and 11 bases separated the two germline ends. The CDR3 loop reads CASSQVGTKEKLFF. CDR3 nucleotide sequence: TGTGCCAGCAGCCAAGTTGGAACCAAGGAAAAACTGTTTTTT. Filled out from reference TRBV14 and TRBJ1-4, the complete variable domain reads EAGVTQFPSHSVIEKGQTVTLRCDPISGHDNLYWYRRVMGKEIKFLLHFVKESKQDESGMPNNRFLAERTGGTYSTLKVQPAELEDSGVYFCASSQVGTKEKLFFGSGTQLSVL.

There are many counts of this clonotype. This chain uses TRBV9 with TRBJ1-1; D unresolved. With 4 bases removed from V and 0 bases from J, the gap between germline ends came to 10 bases. CDR3 length: 14 residues. CDR1 is SGDLS and CDR2 is YYNGEE in the germline V gene. The CDR3 DNA follows: TGTGCCAGCAGCACCAGACACCTGAACACTGAAGCTTTCTTT. This codes for CASSTRHLNTEAFF. Filled out from reference TRBV9 and TRBJ1-1, the complete variable domain reads DSGVTQTPKHLITATGQRVTLRCSPRSGDLSVYWYQQSLDQGLQFLIQYYNGEERAKGNILERFSAQQFPDLHSELNLSSLELGDSALYFCASSTRHLNTEAFFGQGTRLTVV.

About this clonotype: This sequence may be a read error, since a much larger clone differs from it by one base. The chain uses TRBV29-1 and TRBJ2-2; TRBD1 might be the D (5 bases). The CDR3 sequence is 14 residues long. Germline V CDR1 and CDR2: SQVTM, ANQGSEA. The DNA of the CDR3 is TGCAGCGCTATCATGACAGCCAACACCCGGGAGCTGTTTTTT. Its protein is CSAIMTANTRELFF.

This clonotype showed up many times. This rearrangement joins TRBV28 to TRBJ1-5, with 7 bases fitting TRBD1. V lost 3 bases to trimming and J lost 7 bases; unmatched junction nucleotides: 6. The CDR3 covers 14 residues. Germline V gives CDR1 MDHEN, CDR2 SYDVKM. CDR3 residues: CASSFRGLGQPQHF. DNA of the CDR3: TGTGCCAGCAGTTTCAGGGGGTTGGGGCAGCCCCAGCATTTT.

The chain recombines TRBV11-3 with TRBJ2-7; D remains unclear. Deletions cut 0 bases from V and 3 bases from J, with 12 bases between. Germline loops: CDR1 SGHNT, CDR2 YENEEA. The CDR3 is 15 residues long. The CDR3, as DNA: TGTGCCAGCAGCTTAGATTTTTACAGAGACTACGAGCAGTACTTC. Translation: CASSLDFYRDYEQYF.

The genes are TRBV19 and TRBJ1-1, with no clear D. CDR3 length equals 14 residues. Germline values: CDR1 LNHDA, CDR2 SQIVND (reference sequence). V lost 3 bases and J lost 2, with 10 bases in between. CDR3: CASSIPGRNTEAFF. As DNA, the CDR3 is TGTGCCAGTAGTATTCCCGGCCGTAACACTGAAGCTTTCTTT.

The sample holds a few counts of this clonotype. The chain combines TRBV27 with TRBJ1-5; the match to TRBD1 covers 7 bases. The CDR3 length is 18 residues. After removal of 2 bases from V and 3 bases from J, the junction contained 13 bases not matched to a gene. In germline, CDR1 is MNHEY, CDR2 SMNVEV (reference sequence). Here the CDR3 DNA reads TGTGCCAGCAGTTTAGGAACCGGGACAGCAGAATTCAATCAGCCCCAGCATTTT. It is translated as CASSLGTGTAEFNQPQHF.

V usage is TRBV20-1 and J usage is TRBJ2-1; 13 bases are a match to TRBD2. Germline assignment: CDR1 DFQATT and CDR2 SNEGSKA (reference sequence). The CDR3 spans 16 residues. CDR3 region: CSATPGLAGTYNEQFF. In DNA, the CDR3 is TGCAGCGCCACCCCGGGACTAGCGGGGACCTACAATGAGCAGTTCTTC.

The CDR3 nucleotides are TGTGCCAGCAGCTTGGAGGGGAAAGCCTACGAGCAGTACTTC. Protein product: CASSLEGKAYEQYF. This rearrangement joins TRBV28 to TRBJ2-7; D possibly corresponds to TRBD2 (6 bases). Germline CDR1 is MDHEN and CDR2 is SYDVKM. The V end was cut by 6 bases, the J end by 2 bases, with 14 bases between. CDR3 size: 14 residues.

This clonotype was seen a few times. The rearrangement uses TRBV6-2 or TRBV6-3 and TRBJ2-2, with 7 bases that match TRBD2. Trimming took 6 bases from V and 5 from J; bases not matched to a gene: 6. Germline V gene lookup returns CDR1 MNHEY and CDR2 SVGEGT. The CDR3 loop spans 14 amino acids. As DNA, the CDR3 is TGTGCCAGCAGGTGGAGCGGGGCTACCGGGGAGCTGTTTTTT. Translation gives CASRWSGATGELFF.

This clonotype came up many times. The chain combines TRBV9 with TRBJ2-7; D may be TRBD1 (6 bases). Trimming cost V 3 bases and J 5 bases, with 12 bases left between them. CDR3 length: 13 residues. Looked up from germline, CDR1 is SGDLS and CDR2 is YYNGEE. The CDR3, as DNA: TGTGCCAGCAGCGCAGGGACAAACCACGAGCAGTACTTC. This gives the protein CASSAGTNHEQYF.

This clonotype was seen repeatedly, ten times or more. V is TRBV28 and J is TRBJ1-4; 9 bases map to TRBD1. Trimming removed 5 bases from V and 7 bases from J; junction bases left unmatched: 8. The CDR3 is 15 amino acids. Germline CDR1 MDHEN, CDR2 SYDVKM. The CDR3 here is CASSTDGQGREKLFF. CDR3 sequence (DNA): TGTGCCAGCAGTACAGACGGACAGGGGCGTGAAAAACTGTTTTTT. Looking up the rest from reference TRBV28 and TRBJ1-4 gives the full variable domain: DVKVTQSSRYLVKRTGEKVFLECVQDMDHENMFWYRQDPGLGLRLIYFSYDVKMKEKGDIPEGYSVSREKKERFSLILESASTNQTSMYLCASSTDGQGREKLFFGSGTQLSVL.

There are a few counts of this clonotype. DNA of the CDR3: TGTGCCAGCTTGCAGAACACCGGGGAGCTGTTTTTT. As protein: CASLQNTGELFF. The V and J genes are TRBV28 and TRBJ2-2, with D hard to call. CDR1 and CDR2 from the germline V gene are MDHEN and SYDVKM. V was trimmed by 8 bases and J by 1 base, leaving 5 bases between them. CDR3 length: 12 residues.

In its sample, this clonotype was seen a few times. The chain recombines TRBV7-2 with TRBJ2-2; D tentatively fits TRBD1 or TRBD2 (5 bases each). The V end lost 5 bases, the J end lost 3 bases, and 16 bases lay between the germline ends. This CDR3 contains 16 residues. Germline CDR1 reads SGHTA; CDR2 reads FQGNSA. CDR3 sequence: CASSTAWGSDTGELFF. In DNA form, the CDR3 reads TGTGCCAGCAGCACCGCTTGGGGGAGCGACACCGGGGAGCTGTTTTTT. The complete variable domain, with remaining parts taken from reference TRBV7-2 and TRBJ2-2, reads GAGVSQSPSNKVTEKGKDVELRCDPISGHTALYWYRQSLGQGLEFLIYFQGNSAPDKSGLPSDRFSAERTGGSVSTLTIQRTQQEDSAVYLCASSTAWGSDTGELFFGEGSRLTVL.

This clonotype was seen a few times. The chain is built from TRBV30 and TRBJ2-7; TRBD2 aligns across 7 bases. Germline CDR1 reads GTSNPN; CDR2 reads SVGIG (reference sequence). This CDR3 comprises 15 residues. Trimming cost V 3 bases and J 0 bases; bases outside gene matches: 8. CDR3 in amino acids: CAWSRTSVHSYEQYF. The CDR3 DNA is TGTGCCTGGAGCAGGACTAGTGTACACTCCTACGAGCAGTACTTC.

In this sample, this clonotype turned up a few times. The chain uses TRBV10-3 and TRBJ2-5, with a weak D call TRBD1 (5 bases). This CDR3 has 13 amino acids. V was trimmed by 8 bases and J by 3 bases, leaving 13 bases between them. Germline V gene lookup returns CDR1 ENHRY and CDR2 SYGVKD. The CDR3 sequence is CAIALGAKETQYF. The CDR3 DNA is TGTGCCATCGCCCTTGGGGCCAAAGAGACCCAGTACTTC.